These T cell receptor beta chains were read from a single sample in a study of cytomegalovirus exposure and HLA in healthy donors. Repertoires were generated with immunoSEQ multiplex PCR, while TCRdb's copy carries only in-frame clones and drops some. The profile shows 38,000 or so clones, roughly 91% of them singletons. The sample comprised PBMCs. These receptors were collected from a man between 18 and 29 years old in good health and CMV-seronegative. Each CDR3 is given with its conserved first and last residue. D genes are given only for firm matches. The size field is filled for only some rows; it gives once, few, many or a size class.

size,D,J,V,DNA,CDR3
NA,TRBD1,TRBJ2-5,TRBV5-1,TGCGCCAGCAGCTCCGCCGTAGGACAGGGGTTGGAGACCCAGTACTTC,CASSSAVGQGLETQYF
once,TRBD1,TRBJ2-1,TRBV11-2,TGTGCCAGCAGCTTACGCAGGGGGTACAATGAGCAGTTCTTC,CASSLRRGYNEQFF
NA,NA,TRBJ1-6,TRBV7-8,TGTGCCAGCAGCCCCTCGGTGCGGTTTGGGTCATCACCCCTCCACTTT,CASSPSVRFGSSPLHF
NA,NA,TRBJ2-3,TRBV29-1,TGCAGCGTTGGTAGGACAGAAACGGATACGCAGTATTTT,CSVGRTETDTQYF
once,NA,TRBJ2-7,TRBV6-7,TGTGCCAGCAGTTACTCGTTCAGGGGGGCGGACGAGCAGTACTTC,CASSYSFRGADEQYF
NA,TRBD1,TRBJ1-2,TRBV2,TGTGCCAGCACCGATGACAGGGCGGACTATGGCTACACCTTC,CASTDDRADYGYTF
NA,TRBD2,TRBJ2-1,TRBV7-3,TGTGCCAGCAGCTTAGCACTAGCGGGAGTTAGCGATGAGCAGTTCTTC,CASSLALAGVSDEQFF
NA,TRBD2,TRBJ2-7,TRBV2,TGTGCCAGCAGTGAGGCACTAGCGGGAGAAAAGCAGTACTTC,CASSEALAGEKQYF
NA,NA,TRBJ2-2,TRBV28,TGTGCCAGCAGTTTCTTCAGGAACACCGGGGAGCTGTTTTTT,CASSFFRNTGELFF
NA,NA,TRBJ1-5,TRBV6-5,TGTGCCAGCAGTTATGATAGCAGGGGCGGTCAGCCCCAGCATTTT,CASSYDSRGGQPQHF
once,NA,TRBJ2-1,TRBV28,TGTGCCAGCAGTCAGGGACTCCCCAATGAGCAGTTCTTC,CASSQGLPNEQFF
NA,TRBD1,TRBJ2-4,TRBV9,TGTGCCAGCAGCGTAGGGGACAGATTAGCCAAAAACATTCAGTACTTC,CASSVGDRLAKNIQYF
NA,NA,TRBJ2-2,TRBV12-1,TGTGCCAGCAGCTTTGCGTTTGAGGACAGGGCCTCGGCCGGGGAGCTGTTTTTT,CASSFAFEDRASAGELFF
NA,NA,TRBJ1-4,TRBV28,TGTGCCAGCAGTTTCGGAGGTGAAAAACTGTTTTTT,CASSFGGEKLFF
once,NA,TRBJ1-2,TRBV30,TGTGCCTGGACCCCAGGGTTGGGATATGGCTACACCTTC,CAWTPGLGYGYTF
NA,TRBD2,TRBJ2-4,TRBV6-1,TGTGCCAGCAGTGAAAGGTCCGGGAGGGGGGTGGCCAAAAACATTCAGTACTTC,CASSERSGRGVAKNIQYF
NA,TRBD1,TRBJ1-5,TRBV18,TGTGCCAGCTCAACAGGGGGGAGCAATCAGCCCCAGCATTTT,CASSTGGSNQPQHF
medium-sized,TRBD1,TRBJ1-5,TRBV2,TGTGCCAGCAGTGACCCGGGACAGGGAGGGCAGCCCCAGCATTTT,CASSDPGQGGQPQHF
NA,TRBD1,TRBJ2-1,TRBV13,TGTGCCAGCCAAACAGGGGCCGAGCGTGAGCAGTTCTTC,CASQTGAEREQFF
NA,NA,TRBJ2-7,TRBV27,TGTGCCAGCCGTGGTCAGATGTCCTACGAGCAGTACTTC,CASRGQMSYEQYF
NA,NA,TRBJ1-1,TRBV5-8,TGTGCCAGCAGTCCTCAGAGACTGGGTACCACTGAAGCTTTCTTT,CASSPQRLGTTEAFF
NA,NA,TRBJ1-2,TRBV4-1,TGCGCCAGCAGCCTTAGGGGTGACTATGGCTACACCTTC,CASSLRGDYGYTF
NA,TRBD2,TRBJ2-1,TRBV29-1,TGCAGCGTTATATGGACTAGCGGGGCCTACAATGAGCAGTTCTTC,CSVIWTSGAYNEQFF
NA,TRBD1,TRBJ1-1,TRBV6-1,TGTGCCAGCAGTGATCAGGGGGCGGTGAACACTGAAGCTTTCTTT,CASSDQGAVNTEAFF
NA,NA,TRBJ1-2,TRBV30,TGTGCCTGGAGTGATGATTGGGGCCCCCCGGTTGGCTACACCTTC,CAWSDDWGPPVGYTF
NA,NA,TRBJ2-7,TRBV5-4,TGTGCCAGACCGGACAGCGCTAGCTGGGGGATCTACGAGCAGTACTTC,CARPDSASWGIYEQYF
once,NA,TRBJ1-1,TRBV19,TGTGCCAGTAGTATCTTGCCACGGGAAGGGAACACTGAAGCTTTCTTT,CASSILPREGNTEAFF
NA,TRBD2,TRBJ2-3,TRBV27,TGTGCCAGCAGTTTAGGGGGACTAGCGGGGATTACAGATACGCAGTATTTT,CASSLGGLAGITDTQYF
NA,TRBD2,TRBJ2-5,TRBV19,TGTGCCAGTAGTATCAGGTCGGGGGGGCCGGGAGAGACCCAGTACTTC,CASSIRSGGPGETQYF
NA,TRBD1,TRBJ1-1,TRBV5-6,TGTGCCAGCAGATCACAGGGGGTTGACACTGAAGCTTTCTTT,CASRSQGVDTEAFF
NA,TRBD1,TRBJ2-7,TRBV7-2,TGTGCCAGCAGCACAAGGACAGGCTACGAGCAGTACTTC,CASSTRTGYEQYF
NA,NA,TRBJ2-5,TRBV4-1,TGCGCCAGCAGCCTCGAAATCATCGGTGTAAGGGGGACCCAGTACTTC,CASSLEIIGVRGTQYF
NA,TRBD1,TRBJ1-5,TRBV4-1,TGCGCCAGCAGCCAAGAACCGGGACAGGGATATCAGCCCCAGCATTTT,CASSQEPGQGYQPQHF
NA,TRBD2,TRBJ2-5,TRBV2,TGTGCCAGCAAGGTGGCGGGGGGGCCGGTGACCCAGTACTTC,CASKVAGGPVTQYF
NA,TRBD2,TRBJ2-7,TRBV28,TGTGCCAGCAGCGACACCCAGGGCGGGAGAGGTGAGCAGTACTTC,CASSDTQGGRGEQYF
NA,TRBD2,TRBJ2-1,TRBV5-1,TGCGCCAGCGCTTTGGGGACTAGCGACTACAATGAGCAGTTCTTC,CASALGTSDYNEQFF
NA,NA,TRBJ2-1,TRBV5-6,TGTGCCAGCAGCTTGGATTCGTGGGATCACGGGGATGAGCAGTTCTTC,CASSLDSWDHGDEQFF
NA,TRBD1,TRBJ1-3,TRBV13,TGTGCCAGCAGACAGACAGGGGGCAGTGGAAACACCATATATTTT,CASRQTGGSGNTIYF
NA,TRBD2,TRBJ2-1,TRBV6-6,TGTGCCAGCAGTGGACTAGCGGTTAGTGATGAGCAGTTCTTC,CASSGLAVSDEQFF
NA,TRBD2,TRBJ2-2,TRBV7-9,TGTGCCAGCAGCTTAGTAACGGGGGGACCTTACACCGGGGAGCTGTTTTTT,CASSLVTGGPYTGELFF
NA,NA,TRBJ2-3,TRBV7-9,TGTGCCAGCAGCTCCTGGACAAGCGGGACAGATACGCAGTATTTT,CASSSWTSGTDTQYF
once,NA,TRBJ1-1,TRBV2,TGTGCCCTAGCAAGAGGGGGAACTGAAGCTTTCTTT,CALARGGTEAFF
NA,TRBD1,TRBJ1-2,TRBV19,TGTGCCAGTAGTGCCCAGACAGGGGGTAACTATGGCTACACCTTC,CASSAQTGGNYGYTF
NA,NA,TRBJ2-2,TRBV10-1,TGCGCCAGCACCGAGAGGGCATCCGGGGAGCTGTTTTTT,CASTERASGELFF
NA,TRBD2,TRBJ2-7,TRBV6-1,TGTGCCAGCAGTGATCATTATAGCGGGAGGACCTACGAGCAGTACTTC,CASSDHYSGRTYEQYF